This TCR beta chain stems from a study of vaccination and CD4 T cells after COVID-19. Study-level background: Convalescent donors: six male, four female; seven Caucasian, two Asian, one multiracial, two Hispanic.

This sample's treatment: roughly 10-day PBMC culture with coronavirus spike peptide pools or control peptides (ViraFEST assay). Sequenced with the Oncomine TCR Beta short-read assay was DNA taken from cultured CD4+ T cells. Each CDR3 protein is one row after TCRdb ran MiXCR on the PCR reads. The table records 7,500 to 9,000 distinct CDR3 sequences, around 20% of them present only once. Relative to its sample, this clonotype is medium-sized. Its target is unknown. Trimming cost V 6 bases and J 3 bases, with 12 bases left between them. Germline-derived CDR1 and CDR2 are DFQATT and SNEGSKA (reference sequence). The CDR3 is 12 residues long.

V is TRBV20-1 and J is TRBJ2-7; D remains unclear. The clonotype was recovered from a human donor who had recovered from COVID-19. The sample here was CD4+ T cells from blood, cultured in vitro, taken after SARS-CoV-2 vaccination. This chain's CDR3 is CSAATEFYEQYF. CDR3 in DNA: TGCAGTGCCGCAACCGAGTTCTACGAGCAGTACTTC.